A selection of T cell receptor beta chains follows, all from one sample in a study of T cells in narcolepsy. Method: immunoSEQ multiplex PCR; TCRdb's copy keeps in-frame clones and lacks some. This repertoire shows 20,000 to 25,000 clones, approximately 85% found once; its top ten account for under 1.5%. Sequencing used CD45RA- memory CD4+ T cells from PBMCs. Receptors were obtained from a human donor with narcolepsy. CDR3s include the opening cysteine and the closing phenylalanine or tryptophan. Each record gives: D gene, J gene, clone size, V gene, CDR3 DNA, CDR3 protein. D genes are given only for firm matches. Not every row has a clone size; where given, it reads once, few, many or a size class.

TRBD1,TRBJ2-7,.,TRBV11-2,TGTGCCAGCAGCTTAGGCGGACAGGGCATTTACGAGCAGTACTTC,CASSLGGQGIYEQYF
.,TRBJ2-3,.,TRBV28,TGTGCCAGCAGTTTAGAGGCGACAGATACGCAGTATTTT,CASSLEATDTQYF
.,TRBJ1-3,.,TRBV18,TGTGCCACCGGCGAGGACTCTGGAAACACCATATATTTT,CATGEDSGNTIYF
TRBD2,TRBJ2-5,few,TRBV5-1,TGCGCCAGCAGCTTGAACCCGGGGGGGGAGACCCAGTACTTC,CASSLNPGGETQYF
.,TRBJ2-3,.,TRBV28,TGTGCCAGCGGGCCTTATACGCAGTATTTT,CASGPYTQYF
TRBD1,TRBJ1-2,.,TRBV10-3,TGTGCCATCAGTTCCGGGACAGCTAACTATGGCTACACCTTC,CAISSGTANYGYTF
TRBD1,TRBJ2-3,.,TRBV7-9,TGTGCCAGCAGCGCAGCCGGGACAGGGGGGGCCAGCAATACGCAGTATTTT,CASSAAGTGGASNTQYF
TRBD1,TRBJ1-2,.,TRBV4-3,TGCGCCAGCAGCCCCCGGACAGGGCTCGATGGCTACACCTTC,CASSPRTGLDGYTF
.,TRBJ2-1,.,TRBV20-1,TGCAGTGCTCAGAACCCGAATGAGCAGTTCTTC,CSAQNPNEQFF
.,TRBJ1-6,.,TRBV25-1,TGTGCCAGCCAACCCAATCAGAGGCCGTTGGACTCACCCCTCCACTTT,CASQPNQRPLDSPLHF
.,TRBJ1-5,.,TRBV7-8,TGTGCCAGCAGCTCTAACCCAGGGCCGCTGGGGCAGCCCCAGCATTTT,CASSSNPGPLGQPQHF
.,TRBJ1-3,few,TRBV28,TGTGCCAGCAGTATTAACCCTGGAAACACCATATATTTT,CASSINPGNTIYF
TRBD1,TRBJ1-1,once,TRBV28,TGTGCCAGCAGTTTAAGGAGGGGGCGCACTGAAGCTTTCTTT,CASSLRRGRTEAFF
.,TRBJ2-1,.,TRBV15,TGTGCCACCAGCCCTAGAACCTCCTACAATGAGCAGTTCTTC,CATSPRTSYNEQFF
.,TRBJ1-1,.,TRBV5-1,TGCGCCAGCAGCCCCCGCTCCATGAACACTGAAGCTTTCTTT,CASSPRSMNTEAFF
.,TRBJ1-5,.,TRBV7-2,TGTGCCAGCAGTTTGGTGGTTAGCAATCAGCCCCAGCATTTT,CASSLVVSNQPQHF
.,TRBJ1-4,.,TRBV14,TGTGCCAGCAGCCAAGTGGACAGAGTCAATGAAAAACTGTTTTTT,CASSQVDRVNEKLFF
.,TRBJ2-1,.,TRBV7-2,TGTGCCAGCAGCCCCACAAGGGAGCAGTTCTTC,CASSPTREQFF
.,TRBJ2-7,few,TRBV11-3,TGTGCCAGCAGCTCCCCCAGGCAGACCTCCTACGAGCAGTACTTC,CASSSPRQTSYEQYF
.,TRBJ2-2,few,TRBV5-4,TGTGCCAGCGGCCAGGGGGGGGTTCCCGGGGAACTGTTTTTT,CASGQGGVPGELFF